These 17 T cell receptor beta chains share one sample of origin, sequenced in a study of siplizumab effects on memory and regulatory T cells. TCRdb's table, derived via immunoSEQ multiplex PCR, lists solely in-frame clones and lacks some. Found here are 95,000 to 100,000 clones, 80% to 95% of them singletons; the top ten hold more than 10%. Sequencing input: non-Treg CD4+ T cells sorted from blood. Receptors were obtained from a human donor in good health.

Worth noting for this clone: The sample holds other DNA sequences that translate to the same CDR3. V is TRBV5-1 and J is TRBJ2-5, with a possible D match to TRBD1 (5 bases). From germline, CDR1 is SGHRS and CDR2 YFSETQ. The CDR3 runs 14 residues. Trimming pared 0 bases from V and 5 bases from J, leaving 11 bases between. The chain's CDR3 is CASSLEGYRETQYF. DNA for the CDR3: TGCGCCAGCAGCTTGGAGGGGTATAGGGAGACCCAGTACTTC.

V is TRBV10-3 and J is TRBJ2-7; 7 bases map to TRBD2. The germline V gene encodes CDR1 ENHRY and CDR2 SYGVKD. V shed 5 bases, J shed 1 base, and the junction held 11 bases outside the gene matches. There are 16 residues in the CDR3. CDR3 sequence (DNA): TGTGCCATCAGTCCCGGACTAGTGACCGGATCCTACGAGCAGTACTTC. Protein: CAISPGLVTGSYEQYF.

This chain joins TRBV19 and TRBJ2-1; 7 bases align to TRBD1. The J segment lost 7 bases and the V segment lost 3 bases, leaving 12 bases of the junction unmatched. Germline-derived CDR1 and CDR2 are LNHDA and SQIVND (reference sequence). This CDR3 region has 16 residues. The CDR3 nucleotides read TGTGCCAGTAGTATTTTACAGGGGAGAGATGTGAATGAGCAGTTCTTC. Its protein product is CASSILQGRDVNEQFF.

The chain is built from TRBV9 and TRBJ2-1, with 8 nucleotides matching TRBD2. The CDR3 covers 15 residues. CDR1 is SGDLS, CDR2 YYNGEE, per germline. With 4 bases clipped from V and 0 bases from J, the junction kept 3 bases outside the gene matches. For the CDR3, the DNA is TGTGCCAGCAGCATGAGCGGGAGCTCCTACAATGAGCAGTTCTTC. It encodes CASSMSGSSYNEQFF.

This chain joins TRBV19 and TRBJ2-3, with 10 bases matching TRBD2. Germline V lookup: CDR1 LNHDA, CDR2 SQIVND (reference sequence). The CDR3 covers 23 residues. With V trimmed by 5 bases and J by 7 bases, 33 bases remained unmatched. The CDR3 reads CASSPKTRGWNSGRPNTSNTQYF. Here the CDR3 DNA reads TGTGCCAGTAGTCCTAAAACCAGGGGGTGGAATAGCGGGAGGCCCAACACCTCTAATACGCAGTATTTT.

The V and J genes are TRBV30 and TRBJ2-1; 8 nucleotides align to TRBD2. The CDR3 is made up of 14 amino acids. After removal of 3 bases from V and 0 bases from J, the junction contained 1 base not matched to a gene. Germline V gene data show CDR1 as GTSNPN and CDR2 as SVGIG (reference sequence). The CDR3 nucleotides are TGTGCCTGGAGGAGCGGGAGCTCCTACAATGAGCAGTTCTTC. Translated: CAWRSGSSYNEQFF.

The chain joins TRBV5-1 to TRBJ1-2; D gene uncertain. Germline lookup yields CDR1 SGHRS and CDR2 YFSETQ. V was clipped by 5 bases and J by 2 bases, with 10 bases between them. This CDR3 is built from 13 residues. CDR3 residues: CASRTLVNYGYTF. In DNA, the CDR3 is TGCGCCAGCAGGACACTAGTAAACTATGGCTACACCTTC.

V is TRBV7-2 and J is TRBJ2-5, with 9 bases lining up with TRBD1. Germline loops: CDR1 SGHTA, CDR2 FQGNSA. V shed 5 bases, J shed 7 bases, and the junction held 8 bases outside the gene matches. The CDR3 extends over 14 amino acids. Here the CDR3 reads CASSTGTGKGTQYF. CDR3 bases: TGTGCCAGCAGCACCGGGACAGGGAAGGGGACCCAGTACTTC.

The rearrangement uses TRBV4-2 and TRBJ1-5; unclear D gene. CDR1 and CDR2 (germline): LGHNA, YNFKEQ. V dropped 3 bases and J dropped 8 bases, with 14 bases sitting between them. The CDR3 covers 14 residues. Here the CDR3 reads CASSHDPGPKPQHF. As DNA, the CDR3 is TGTGCCAGCAGCCACGACCCCGGTCCTAAGCCCCAGCATTTT.

The rearrangement links TRBV10-1 to TRBJ2-2; D unresolved. V was pared by 3 bases and J by 2 bases, with 10 bases between. CDR3 size: 15 residues. The germline V gene has CDR1 WNHNN and CDR2 SYGVQD (reference sequence). The CDR3 protein is CASSDETHNTGELFF. The CDR3 region has the DNA TGCGCCAGCAGTGATGAGACACATAACACCGGGGAGCTGTTTTTT.

The chain links TRBV7-2 to TRBJ1-4, with D possibly matching TRBD1 (5 bases). Germline CDR1 SGHTA, CDR2 FQGNSA. This CDR3 region has 14 residues. With 3 bases removed from V and 2 bases from J, the gap between germline ends came to 7 bases. Written as DNA, the CDR3 is TGTGCCAGCAGCTTGGGGCTTACTAATGAAAAACTGTTTTTT. Translation gives CASSLGLTNEKLFF.

The rearrangement links TRBV19 to TRBJ1-5; no clear D gene. The CDR3 runs to 14 residues. V dropped 7 bases and J dropped 2 bases, with 12 bases sitting between them. Germline V gene lookup returns CDR1 LNHDA and CDR2 SQIVND (reference sequence). The CDR3 loop reads CASIPTRGNQPQHF. The CDR3 bases are TGTGCCAGTATCCCGACTCGAGGCAATCAGCCCCAGCATTTT.

This clone appeared once. The chain joins TRBV2 to TRBJ1-4; D gene ambiguous. Trimming stripped 6 bases from V and 5 bases from J, with 13 bases between. The length of the CDR3 is 14 residues. Germline lookup yields CDR1 SNHLY and CDR2 FYNNEI. The CDR3 sequence: CASRIGGINEKLFF. The CDR3 DNA is TGTGCCAGCAGGATCGGAGGGATCAATGAAAAACTGTTTTTT.

The chain combines TRBV7-2 with TRBJ2-2; 8 bases are a match to TRBD2. J gave up 5 bases and V 5 bases, and 16 bases lay outside the gene matches. This CDR3 has 18 amino acids. The germline V gene encodes CDR1 SGHTA and CDR2 FQGNSA. CDR3 residues: CASSTSRLGLARTGELFF. CDR3 DNA: TGTGCCAGCAGCACTAGTCGCCTCGGACTAGCCAGAACCGGGGAGCTGTTTTTT.

The chain is built from TRBV11-3 and TRBJ2-3; 9 positions match TRBD2. The CDR3 extends over 16 amino acids. Germline assignment: CDR1 SGHNT and CDR2 YENEEA. The ends lost 5 bases at V and 0 bases at J; junction bases unmatched: 6. This chain's CDR3 is CASSPRTSVSTDTQYF. The CDR3 DNA reads as TGTGCCAGCAGCCCCCGGACTAGCGTGAGCACAGATACGCAGTATTTT.

This rearrangement joins TRBV7-2 to TRBJ1-2, with D tentatively TRBD1 (5 bases). Germline V gives CDR1 SGHTA, CDR2 FQGNSA. Trimming cost V 4 bases and J 7 bases, with 13 bases left between them. CDR3 length: 13 residues. In DNA form, the CDR3 reads TGTGCCAGCAGCTCCAGCAGAGGGGTTGGCTACACCTTC. Translating it yields CASSSSRGVGYTF.

This sequence joins TRBV19 and TRBJ2-1; 9 bases map to TRBD2. This CDR3 contains 17 residues. V dropped 2 bases and J dropped 0; count of bases not matched to a gene: 5. CDR1 is LNHDA, CDR2 SQIVND, per germline (reference sequence). The CDR3 nucleotides are TGTGCCAGTAGTATATGGGCTAGCGGGGCCTCCTACAATGAGCAGTTCTTC. Translating it yields CASSIWASGASYNEQFF.